This T cell receptor beta chain was profiled in a study of cytomegalovirus exposure and HLA in healthy donors. The CDR3 runs to 15 residues. CDR1 is MDHEN and CDR2 is SYDVKM in the germline V gene. Trimming shortened V by 5 bases and J by 5 bases, and 18 bases separated the two germline ends. Both 60 Vbeta primers and 13 Jbeta primers went into the PCR. Data came from immunoSEQ multiplex PCR; TCRdb stores just in-frame clones and leaves some out. The sample holds 110,000 to 150,000 clones; 75% are singletons and the top ten take around 7%. The chain combines TRBV28 with TRBJ2-5, with D possibly matching TRBD2 (7 bases). The source is a man aged 25-45 years in good health and CMV-seronegative. The sample comprised PBMCs. CDR3 sequence reads: CASSLRGAGGETQYF. The CDR3 DNA reads as TGTGCCAGCAGTCTAAGGGGGGCCGGGGGGGAGACCCAGTACTTC.